The clone carrying this T cell receptor beta chain occurred once. Sequenced by immunoSEQ multiplex PCR; TCRdb stores in-frame clones only, minus some. The repertoire holds 15,000 to 20,000 clones, with about three quarters as singletons. Rectal tissue came from one to two pinch biopsies taken at colonoscopy. No immunosuppressive drugs were given to ulcerative colitis patients before diagnostic colonoscopy. Germline CDR1 is SGHDT and CDR2 is YYEEEE. The CDR3 sequence is 15 residues long. The V and J ends lost 4 bases and 1 base respectively, with 15 bases between them. These data originate in a study of pediatric ulcerative colitis.

The chain carries TRBV5-6 and TRBJ2-7; D gene unclear. The TCR sequence derives from a girl between 5 and 17 years old with moderate ulcerative colitis. The sequenced material came from gut tissue. The CDR3: CASSLVSTASYEQYF. The CDR3 DNA reads TGTGCCAGCAGCCTAGTATCTACGGCGTCCTACGAGCAGTACTTC.